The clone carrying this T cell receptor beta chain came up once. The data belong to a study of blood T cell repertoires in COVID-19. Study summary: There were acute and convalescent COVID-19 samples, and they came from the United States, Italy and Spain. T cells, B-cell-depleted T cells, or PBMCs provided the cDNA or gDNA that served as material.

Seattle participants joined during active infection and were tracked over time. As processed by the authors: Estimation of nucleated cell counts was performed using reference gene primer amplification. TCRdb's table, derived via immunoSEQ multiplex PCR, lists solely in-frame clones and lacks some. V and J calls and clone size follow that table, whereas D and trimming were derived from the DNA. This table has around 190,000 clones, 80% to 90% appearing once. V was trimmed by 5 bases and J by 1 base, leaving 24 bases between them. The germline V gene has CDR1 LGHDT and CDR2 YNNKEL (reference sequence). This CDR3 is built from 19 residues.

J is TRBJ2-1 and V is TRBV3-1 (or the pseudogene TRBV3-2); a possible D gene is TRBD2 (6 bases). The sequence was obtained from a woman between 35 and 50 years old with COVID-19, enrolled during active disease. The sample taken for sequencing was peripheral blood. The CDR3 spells CASSTTSGSLSGSYNEQFF. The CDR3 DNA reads TGTGCCAGCAGCACTACAAGCGGGTCTCTCTCGGGGTCCTACAATGAGCAGTTCTTC.